These T cell receptor beta chains were read from a single sample in a study of blood T cell repertoires in COVID-19. Using immunoSEQ multiplex PCR, the repertoire was profiled, and TCRdb retains in-frame clones only, with some absent. This repertoire shows some 330,000 clones, around 84% found once; its top ten account for about 4%. The sequenced sample consisted of PBMCs or T cells enriched from blood (not recorded which). These TCRs come from a man aged 25-40 years who had recovered from COVID-19. CDR3s include the opening cysteine and the closing phenylalanine or tryptophan. The order of the fields is V gene, clone size, D gene, J gene, CDR3 DNA, CDR3 protein. D genes are given only for firm matches. The listing skips clone size in some rows; elsewhere it reads once, few, many or a size class.

TRBV15	-	-	TRBJ2-7	TGTGCCACCAGCAGAGGGAGACTAACATCCTACGAGCAGTACTTC	CATSRGRLTSYEQYF
TRBV7-9	-	TRBD1	TRBJ1-2	TGTGCCAGCAGCTTAGTCGTCGGTCAGGGGGCATACTATGGCTACACCTTC	CASSLVVGQGAYYGYTF
TRBV18	-	TRBD1	TRBJ1-1	TGTGCCAGCTCACCGACAGGGAAGGGCACTGAAGCTTTCTTT	CASSPTGKGTEAFF
TRBV19	-	TRBD1	TRBJ1-5	TGTGCCAGTAGGGGACAGGTTCATAGCAATCAGCCCCAGCATTTT	CASRGQVHSNQPQHF
TRBV28	-	-	TRBJ1-1	TGTGCCAGCAGTTTACAGCACCGGGTAGAGACTGAAGCTTTCTTT	CASSLQHRVETEAFF
TRBV3-1/TRBV3-2	-	-	TRBJ2-5	TGTGCCAGCAGCCAAGGTAGCGCGTTCCAAGAGACCCAGTACTTC	CASSQGSAFQETQYF
TRBV6-5	once	-	TRBJ2-6	TGTGCCAGCCAGCTGGGGGCCTCTGGGGCCAACGTCCTGACTTTC	CASQLGASGANVLTF
TRBV6-4	-	-	TRBJ2-2	TGTGCCAGCAGTGACCGTGACTCCCGGGGAAGGGCGAACACCGGGGAGCTGTTTTTT	CASSDRDSRGRANTGELFF
TRBV5-1	-	-	TRBJ2-2	TGCGCCAGCAGCTGGGGGACTCCGAACACCGGGGAGCTGTTTTTT	CASSWGTPNTGELFF
TRBV5-1	-	-	TRBJ2-2	TGCGCCAGCAGCGCTGGAGCCTCATCCGGGGAGCTGTTTTTT	CASSAGASSGELFF
TRBV5-1	-	-	TRBJ2-7	TGCGCCAGCAGCTTGGACCCGACTAGTCCCTACGAGCAGTACTTC	CASSLDPTSPYEQYF
TRBV4-1	-	-	TRBJ1-6	TGCGCCAGCAGCCAAGGGCGCAGGGTAGATTCACCCCTCCACTTT	CASSQGRRVDSPLHF
TRBV19	-	TRBD1	TRBJ1-2	TGTGCCAGTAGGGGGACACGGGACAGTACTAACTATGGCTACACCTTC	CASRGTRDSTNYGYTF
TRBV7-6	-	-	TRBJ2-7	TGTGCCAGCAGCTTGTTAGAGATCTCCTACGAGCAGTACTTC	CASSLLEISYEQYF
TRBV20-1	-	-	TRBJ2-7	TGCAGTGCTAGTAGCCCCTACGAGCAGTACTTC	CSASSPYEQYF
TRBV27	-	-	TRBJ2-5	TGTGCCAGCAGTTCGCTCAGTCGAGAGACCCAGTACTTC	CASSSLSRETQYF
TRBV2	-	TRBD2	TRBJ2-3	TGTGCCAGCAGAGAAAGGACTAGCGGGACAGATACGCAGTATTTT	CASRERTSGTDTQYF
TRBV28	-	-	TRBJ1-2	TGTGCCAGCAGTGCCGAGCTTTTCCTGCCCCACTATGGCTACACCTTC	CASSAELFLPHYGYTF
TRBV29-1	-	-	TRBJ2-5	TGCAGCGTTATTCAGGGGCTTTCGGAGACCCAGTACTTC	CSVIQGLSETQYF
TRBV19	-	-	TRBJ1-5	TGTGCCAGTAGTAAATCCCACCGGGAATCGTACCAGCCCCAGCATTTT	CASSKSHRESYQPQHF
TRBV29-1	-	TRBD2	TRBJ2-7	TGCAGCGTCACGTTGGGGACGGGGGGAGACGAGCAGTACTTC	CSVTLGTGGDEQYF
TRBV27	-	-	TRBJ1-1	TGTGCCAGCAGTTTTTCTGCGGCCACTGAAGCTTTCTTT	CASSFSAATEAFF
TRBV5-1	once	-	TRBJ1-6	TGCGCCAGCAGCTTGGGACAGGAGAGTTCACCCCTCCACTTT	CASSLGQESSPLHF
TRBV11-3	-	-	TRBJ1-2	TGTGCCAGCAGCTTAGGGGAGGCTAACTATGGCTACACCTTC	CASSLGEANYGYTF
TRBV7-6	-	TRBD2	TRBJ2-5	TGTGCCAGCAGCGCCGCGGAGCGGGGTTACGAGACCCAGTACTTC	CASSAAERGYETQYF
TRBV27	-	-	TRBJ1-1	TGTGCCAGCCGCGGGATTGCAACTGAAGCTTTCTTT	CASRGIATEAFF
TRBV9	-	-	TRBJ1-1	TGTGCCAGCAGCGTAAGGACAGCTCCGAACTTT	CASSVRTAPNF
TRBV25-1	-	-	TRBJ1-1	TGTGCCAGCAGGGGCCGGTTTGAAGCTTTCTTT	CASRGRFEAFF
TRBV24-1	-	TRBD1	TRBJ1-2	TGTGCCACCAGTGACCCCCGGACAGGAGCTAACTATGGCTACACCTTC	CATSDPRTGANYGYTF
TRBV9	few	TRBD2	TRBJ2-1	TGTGCCAGCAGCCCTCGGACTAGCGGGGACCGCAATGAGCAGTTCTTC	CASSPRTSGDRNEQFF
TRBV6-5	-	TRBD1	TRBJ1-1	TGTGCCAGCAGTTTCACAGGGGGCTGGGGGAACACTGAAGCTTTCTTT	CASSFTGGWGNTEAFF
TRBV21-1	-	-	TRBJ2-5	TGTGCCAGCAGCCAACCGGGGGATGAAGAGACCCAGTACTTC	CASSQPGDEETQYF
TRBV7-2	once	-	TRBJ1-1	TGTGCCAGCAGCACGAACCGGGACACCCCTGAAGCTTTCTTT	CASSTNRDTPEAFF
TRBV11-3	few	-	TRBJ2-2	TGTGCCAGCGGCTCCTCCGGGGAGCTGTTTTTT	CASGSSGELFF
TRBV24-1	-	TRBD2	TRBJ2-7	TGTGCCACCAGTGATTTTCCTAGCGGGGGGAAAAGGGGTACCTACGAGCAGTACTTC	CATSDFPSGGKRGTYEQYF
TRBV7-9	-	TRBD1	TRBJ2-3	TGTGCCAGCAGCTCCGGACAGGGCTACACAGATACGCAGTATTTT	CASSSGQGYTDTQYF
TRBV5-1	-	TRBD1	TRBJ1-2	TGCGCCAGCGGGACAGGAGACCGATTGGCTAGAAATGGCTACACCTTC	CASGTGDRLARNGYTF
TRBV7-9	-	-	TRBJ2-1	TGTGCCAGCAGCTTTTCGGCTAGGCCAAGTAATCAGTTCTTC	CASSFSARPSNQFF
TRBV18	few	TRBD2	TRBJ2-1	TGTGCCAGCTCCCCGCTTAGCGGGACCAACGGGAACGAGCAGTTCTTC	CASSPLSGTNGNEQFF
TRBV18	-	-	TRBJ1-1	TGTGCCAGCTCACCACTTGAGAGCACTGAAGCTTTCTTT	CASSPLESTEAFF
TRBV6-1	-	-	TRBJ1-1	TGTGCCAGCAGTGAGACTAAGGACACTGAAGCTTTCTTT	CASSETKDTEAFF
TRBV6-5	-	TRBD1	TRBJ2-5	TGTGCCAGCAGGGACAGGGGGGTCGAGACCCAGTACTTC	CASRDRGVETQYF
TRBV24-1	-	-	TRBJ2-5	TGTGCCACCAGTGATTTTAAAGGGAGACTTGAGACCCAGTACTTC	CATSDFKGRLETQYF
TRBV29-1	-	-	TRBJ1-5	TGCAGCGTTCGGGGTCAAGGCATCAATCAGCCCCAGCATTTT	CSVRGQGINQPQHF
TRBV4-1	-	-	TRBJ2-2	TGCGCCAGCAGCCAAGACAGGGCTCCCGGGGAGCTGTTTTTT	CASSQDRAPGELFF
TRBV7-9	-	TRBD2	TRBJ2-7	TGTGCCAGCAGCCCTCTAGCGGGAGTCTCATACGAGCAGTACTTC	CASSPLAGVSYEQYF
TRBV7-2	-	-	TRBJ2-1	TGTGCCAGCAGCTTGGTAAGGGGTTCCTACAATGAGCAGTTCTTC	CASSLVRGSYNEQFF
TRBV27	once	-	TRBJ2-3	TGTGCCAGCCAAAGGGGGGGGACAGATACGCAGTATTTT	CASQRGGTDTQYF
TRBV21-1	once	-	TRBJ1-5	TGTGCCAGCAGCAAAGCAGGAAAGGGGGCAGGGCAGCCCCAGCATTTT	CASSKAGKGAGQPQHF